The entry below gives a single TCR beta chain sequence along with its context. Its antigen is not identified. This sample was taken from a study of T cells in Graves' hyperthyroidism and ophthalmopathy. The CDR3 spans 17 residues. The germline V gene has CDR1 LGHDT and CDR2 YNNKEL (reference sequence). V was pared by 5 bases and J by 4 bases, with 5 bases of the junction left unmatched. Patients showing uncontrolled infection, other autoimmune disease, pregnancy or lactation were ineligible. RNA transcripts provided the source from which TCR beta CDR3 regions were amplified. HTBI primers were the set used in a first-round RT-PCR of the TCR CDR3. One entry per CDR3 protein results from TCRdb running MiXCR on the multiplex PCR reads. Of 500,000 or so distinct CDR3 sequences in the sample, 17% were seen once. Study-wide results and caveats: Progression to ophthalmopathy was predicted a median of roughly 6.8 months early.

The chain has TRBV3-1 and TRBJ2-6; 13 bases are shared with TRBD2. Sequencing used blood. The clonotype was recovered from a woman younger than 35 with Graves' ophthalmopathy. The CDR3 DNA is TGTGCCAGCAGCAGTGGACTAGCGGGAGAGGGGGCCAACGTCCTGACTTTC. Amino acid sequence: CASSSGLAGEGANVLTF.